This TCR beta chain was recorded in a study of naive and memory T cell subsets. Findings and caveats of the study: Diversity fell and Gini index rose from naive through CM, EM, EMRA. Between naive and memory subsets, TCR abundance power law exponents differed. Activation and differentiation may alter RNA-based TCR counts.

From germline, CDR1 is SGHRS and CDR2 YFSETQ. V was trimmed by 5 bases and J by 1 base, leaving 4 bases between them. The CDR3 is 11 amino acids. Two oligonucleotides, mixed equimolar, formed the beta constant-region primer covering TRBC1 and TRBC2. TCRdb reanalysed the UMI-ligation and nested PCR reads using MiXCR and keeps one entry per CDR3 protein. The repertoire includes about 150,000 distinct CDR3 sequences, approximately 17% of them detected once, and approximately 0.13% sits in the top ten. In regard to this clonotype: Its antigen is still unknown.

Cells stained for CD3, CD4, CD8, CD45RA, CD27 and viability were sorted into four CD45RA/CD27 subsets. This TCR was sampled from a human donor in good health. The chain combines TRBV5-1 with TRBJ2-7; D unresolved. What was sequenced was naive CD4+ T cells from blood. CDR3 coding DNA: TGCGCCAGCAGGGAGTCCTACGAGCAGTACTTC. It is translated as CASRESYEQYF. The whole variable domain, filled in from reference TRBV5-1 and TRBJ2-7, reads KAGVTQTPRYLIKTRGQQVTLSCSPISGHRSVSWYQQTPGQGLQFLFEYFSETQRNKGNFPGRFSGRQFSNSRSEMNVSTLELGDSALYLCASRESYEQYFGPGTRLTVT.